The clone carrying this T cell receptor (beta chain) turned up a few times. Its specificity is unknown. From germline, CDR1 is MNHEY and CDR2 SVGAGI. There are 12 residues in the CDR3. V lost 6 bases and J 0 bases, leaving 6 bases between the germline ends. This specimen belongs to a study of beta chain features in type 1 diabetes. Overall study results and limits: For Type 1 diabetes patients, all four CD4+ subsets carried TCRB CDR3s that were moderately but significantly shorter. TCRB repertoires of naive, central memory and Treg cells appeared more similar among patients than among healthy donors. Using cDNA template may skew counts toward highly expressing activated cells.

Expressed TCRB transcripts were sequenced because the isolated RNA had all been reverse transcribed beforehand. Millions of reads, on average, came from each naive, central memory and regulatory T cell sample. Clones were sequenced by immunoSEQ multiplex PCR, and TCRdb holds only the in-frame ones, with some missing. The sample lists about 320,000 clones; around 15% were seen once. Sequenced: central memory CD4+ T cells from blood. This chain uses TRBV6-5 with TRBJ2-7; D gene uncertain. The clonotype was recovered from a man aged 25 to 40 in good health. Written as DNA, the CDR3 is TGTGCCAGCAGAACGAGCTCCTACGAGCAGTACGTC. This gives the protein CASRTSSYEQYV.